This entry is about one TCR beta chain. What it binds is not known. The germline V gene encodes CDR1 LNHNV and CDR2 YYDKDF (reference sequence). The V segment lost 2 bases and the J segment 0 bases; nucleotides outside the gene matches: 7. The CDR3 length is 16 residues. This entry comes from a study of monozygotic twins with cystic fibrosis. Study-wide results and limits: Co-twins had the most similar V usage for 13 of 16 pairs, J for 8.

Sequencing used immunoSEQ multiplex PCR; TCRdb keeps in-frame clones, though not all of them. The data hold 25,000 to 30,000 clones, with about nine tenths observed a single time. The sequenced material came from blood. This chain connects TRBV15 to TRBJ2-7, with 7 bases lining up with TRBD1. The origin of this receptor is a girl aged 2 to 9 with cystic fibrosis. CDR3 coding DNA: TGTGCCACCAGCAGACGAACAGGGGAGAGCTCCTACGAGCAGTACTTC. It is translated as CATSRRTGESSYEQYF.